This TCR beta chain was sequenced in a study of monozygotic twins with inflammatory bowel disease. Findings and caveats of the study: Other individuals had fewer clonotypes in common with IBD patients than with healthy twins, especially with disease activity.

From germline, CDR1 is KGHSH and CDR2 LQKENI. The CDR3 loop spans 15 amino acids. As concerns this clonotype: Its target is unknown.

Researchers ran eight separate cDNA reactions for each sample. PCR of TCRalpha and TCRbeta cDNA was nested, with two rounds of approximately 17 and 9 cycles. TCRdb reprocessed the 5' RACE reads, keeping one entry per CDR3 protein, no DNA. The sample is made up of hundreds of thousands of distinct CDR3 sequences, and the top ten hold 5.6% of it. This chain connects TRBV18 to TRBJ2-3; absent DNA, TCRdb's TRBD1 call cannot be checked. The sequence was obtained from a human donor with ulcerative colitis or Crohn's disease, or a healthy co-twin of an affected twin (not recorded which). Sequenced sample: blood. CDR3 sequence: CASSPRSGDTDTQYF.